This T cell receptor (beta chain) was recovered during a study of cytomegalovirus exposure and HLA in healthy donors. Across the study: Around 87 million unique TCRs, all from HLA-typed donors, were included in an early release of the data.

CDR1 is MNHNS, CDR2 SASEGT, per germline. The V segment lost 5 bases and the J segment 4 bases; nucleotides outside the gene matches: 6. This CDR3 is built from 15 residues. PCR was performed using 60 Vbeta and 13 Jbeta primers. Some clones are missing from TCRdb's copy, which holds only in-frame ones; the method was immunoSEQ multiplex PCR. The sample comprises more than 130,000 clones, about 78% of which are singletons, and approximately 2.8% rests with the top ten. Points from the study as a whole: While the bulk of TCR sequences proved rare, some public TCRs turned up in many donors.

Donors counted as nominally healthy when sampled, yet unrecorded immune exposures were likely. In regard to this clone: The antigen remains unidentified.

This receptor was taken from a male donor in good health and CMV-seronegative. The chain uses TRBV6-1 and TRBJ2-2; 8 nucleotides line up with TRBD1. The sequenced sample consisted of PBMCs. The DNA for the CDR3 is TGTGCCAGCAGTACCAGACAGGGGAGCACCGGGGAGCTGTTTTTT. Residues: CASSTRQGSTGELFF.